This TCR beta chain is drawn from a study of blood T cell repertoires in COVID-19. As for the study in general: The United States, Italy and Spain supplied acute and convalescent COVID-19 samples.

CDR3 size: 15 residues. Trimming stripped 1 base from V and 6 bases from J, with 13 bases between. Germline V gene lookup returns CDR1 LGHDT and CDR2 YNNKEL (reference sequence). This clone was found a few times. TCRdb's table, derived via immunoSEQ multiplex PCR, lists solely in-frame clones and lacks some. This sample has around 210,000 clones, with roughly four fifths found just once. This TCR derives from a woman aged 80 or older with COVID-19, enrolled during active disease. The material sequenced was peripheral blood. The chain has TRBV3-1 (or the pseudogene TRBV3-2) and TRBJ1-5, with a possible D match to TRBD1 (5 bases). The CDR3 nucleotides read TGTGCCAGCAGCCAAGGCGGGGGGGTCGGTCAGCCCCAGCATTTT. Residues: CASSQGGGVGQPQHF.